This T cell receptor beta chain appears in the sequencing data of a study of T cell responses to AZD1222 COVID-19 vaccine. TCRdb keeps only in-frame clones here, not all; method: immunoSEQ multiplex PCR. The sample lists about 120,000 clones, roughly 89% seen once, with 5.4% in the top ten. The V gene lost 6 bases and the J gene lost 4 bases, with 15 bases spanning the gap. This CDR3 has 14 residues. The V gene's germline CDR1 is MNHEY and CDR2 SMNVEV (reference sequence). The receptor's source is an adult in good health. The chain couples TRBV27 to TRBJ1-1, with a tentative D call TRBD1 (5 bases). The sample consisted of peripheral blood, taken on day 0 of AZD1222 vaccination. This CDR3 is CASRVWGSTTEAFF. CDR3 DNA sequence: TGTGCCAGCAGGGTTTGGGGGTCGACCACTGAAGCTTTCTTT.